Listed below are T cell receptor beta chains from one sample, sequenced in a study of T cells in Graves' hyperthyroidism and ophthalmopathy. TCRdb recomputed calls from the multiplex PCR reads with MiXCR, one row per CDR3 protein. The profile shows around 720,000 distinct CDR3 sequences, 30% to 40% of them singletons. Sequenced input: blood. These receptors came from a woman in her forties with Graves' hyperthyroidism. CDR3s include the opening cysteine and the closing phenylalanine or tryptophan. Each record gives: CDR3 protein, CDR3 DNA, J gene, D gene, clone size, V gene. The D gene is left open where the match is weak. A row's size may be missing; if present it is once, few, many or a size class.

CASRSLNQPQHF TGTGCCAGCAGGTCACTCAATCAGCCCCAGCATTTT TRBJ1-5 NA few TRBV6-5
CASSIGAGNSNQPQHF TGTGCCAGTAGTATAGGGGCAGGAAATAGCAATCAGCCCCAGCATTTT TRBJ1-5 NA many TRBV19
CASGLDRGTSTGYTF TGTGCTAGTGGTTTAGACAGGGGTACGAGCACTGGCTACACCTTC TRBJ1-2 TRBD1 few TRBV12-5
CASSQAVGATNEKLFF TGCGCCAGCAGCCAAGCGGTGGGGGCAACTAATGAAAAACTGTTTTTT TRBJ1-4 NA few TRBV5-4
CASSPSTGGNEKLFF TGTGCTAGCAGCCCTTCCACCGGGGGTAACGAAAAACTGTTTTTT TRBJ1-4 NA few TRBV7-7
CASSMVQGENQPQHF TGTGCCAGTAGTATGGTACAGGGGGAGAATCAGCCCCAGCATTTT TRBJ1-5 TRBD1 once TRBV19
CASSPGPPYEQYF TGCGCCAGCAGTCCGGGACCGCCATACGAGCAGTACTTC TRBJ2-7 NA many TRBV10-1
CASSYDSGSNTEAFF TGTGCCAGCAGTTACGACAGCGGGTCGAACACTGAAGCTTTCTTT TRBJ1-1 NA NA TRBV6-5
CASRPPKDRFYGYTF TGTGCCAGCAGACCCCCCAAAGACAGGTTCTATGGCTACACCTTC TRBJ1-2 NA few TRBV6-5
CSASSPGQETQYF TGCAGTGCTAGTTCTCCAGGGCAAGAGACCCAGTACTTC TRBJ2-5 NA NA TRBV20-1
CASSYVTSSEAFF TGTGCCAGCAGTTACGTTACAAGCTCGGAAGCTTTCTTT TRBJ1-1 NA many TRBV6-6
CASKQRGDWHF TGTGCCAGCAAACAACGGGGAGATTGGCATTTT TRBJ1-5 NA NA TRBV10-3
CASSSWGTGRLNTEAFF TGTGCCAGTAGTTCCTGGGGGACAGGCCGACTGAACACTGAAGCTTTCTTT TRBJ1-1 TRBD1 NA TRBV19
CASSLSEGAGELFF TGTGCCAGCAGCTTAAGTGAAGGGGCCGGGGAGCTGTTTTTT TRBJ2-2 NA many TRBV7-2
CASSLQDTNYGYTF TGTGCCAGCAGCTTACAGGATACTAACTATGGCTACACCTTC TRBJ1-2 NA NA TRBV12-3/TRBV12-4
CASSSPGGHSPLHF TGTGCCAGCAGCTCCCCAGGGGGGCACTCACCCCTCCACTTT TRBJ1-6 TRBD1 few TRBV7-9
CASSYRDSFYSYEQYF TGTGCCAGCAGTTACAGGGACAGCTTTTATTCCTACGAGCAGTACTTC TRBJ2-7 TRBD1 NA TRBV2
CASRGGGQGATEAFF TGTGCCAGCAGGGGCGGGGGACAGGGGGCGACTGAAGCTTTCTTT TRBJ1-1 TRBD1 few TRBV12-3/TRBV12-4
CAISEKVDRESEKLFF TGTGCCATCAGTGAGAAAGTGGACAGGGAGAGCGAAAAACTGTTTTTT TRBJ1-4 TRBD1 NA TRBV10-3
CATSRDYGYTF TGTGCCACCAGCAGAGATTATGGCTACACCTTC TRBJ1-2 NA NA TRBV15
CASSESAGGSTDTQYF TGCGCCAGCAGTGAGTCCGCGGGGGGTAGCACAGATACGCAGTATTTT TRBJ2-3 TRBD2 NA TRBV10-1
CASSLAWGGTGQHKQYF TGTGCCAGCAGCTTAGCTTGGGGTGGGACAGGGCAACACAAGCAGTACTTC TRBJ2-7 TRBD1 NA TRBV11-2
CSAPTSVSSYEQYF TGCAGTGCGCCCACTAGCGTGAGCTCCTACGAGCAGTACTTC TRBJ2-7 TRBD2 many TRBV20-1
CASSQDAGITGELFF TGCGCCAGCAGCCAAGACGCAGGGATCACCGGGGAGCTGTTTTTT TRBJ2-2 NA NA TRBV4-3
CASSRTDYEKLFF TGTGCCAGCAGCCGGACAGACTATGAAAAACTGTTTTTT TRBJ1-4 NA many TRBV4-2
CASTGTGTGGYTF TGTGCCAGCACTGGGACCGGGACAGGAGGCTACACCTTC TRBJ1-2 TRBD1 few TRBV6-5
CSARFSKGQGLNSPLHF TGCAGTGCTAGATTCTCTAAGGGACAGGGGCTCAATTCACCCCTCCACTTT TRBJ1-6 TRBD1 NA TRBV20-1
CASRITGNQPQHF TGTGCCAGCAGGATAACGGGGAATCAGCCCCAGCATTTT TRBJ1-5 NA NA TRBV25-1